These T cell receptor beta chains were read from a single sample in a study of T cell responses to AZD1222 COVID-19 vaccine. TCRdb's copy holds only in-frame clones and misses some; the assay was immunoSEQ multiplex PCR. The sample has 150,000 to 200,000 clones; more than 75% are singletons. Here the sequenced sample was peripheral blood, taken 28 days after the second AZD1222 dose. Receptors originate from an adult who received the AZD1222 COVID-19 vaccine. The CDR3 runs from the conserved cysteine through the conserved F or W. Fields, in order: D gene, V gene, J gene, clone size, CDR3 protein, CDR3 DNA. The D gene is left open where the match is weak. Clone sizes are given selectively: once, few, many, or a class where the clone is expanded.

TRBD1,TRBV5-4,TRBJ2-5,.,CASSPRTGGVETQYF,TGTGCCAGCAGCCCTAGGACAGGGGGCGTAGAGACCCAGTACTTC
.,TRBV5-1,TRBJ2-2,.,CASSLAAGPGELFF,TGCGCCAGCAGCTTGGCCGCGGGACCCGGGGAGCTGTTTTTT
.,TRBV5-1,TRBJ2-3,.,CASSLVAQPTYTQYF,TGCGCCAGCAGCTTGGTGGCTCAACCCACATATACGCAGTATTTT
.,TRBV18,TRBJ2-3,.,CASSPGTQGLNTQYF,TGTGCCAGCTCACCCGGGACACAAGGGCTAAATACGCAGTATTTT
.,TRBV13,TRBJ1-2,.,CASTTSRGNYGYTF,TGTGCCAGCACCACTTCCCGGGGGAACTATGGCTACACCTTC
TRBD2,TRBV29-1,TRBJ2-1,.,CNIGGFGSSYNEQFF,TGCAACATCGGGGGGTTTGGGAGCTCCTACAATGAGCAGTTCTTC
TRBD1,TRBV9,TRBJ1-1,.,CASSVEGQVTYTEAFF,TGTGCCAGCAGCGTGGAGGGACAGGTAACTTACACTGAAGCTTTCTTT
.,TRBV6-5,TRBJ2-7,few,CASSYSTHYEQYF,TGTGCCAGCAGTTACTCGACCCACTACGAGCAGTACTTC
.,TRBV9,TRBJ1-2,.,CASRTTGSGYGYTF,TGTGCCAGCAGGACCACAGGGAGCGGCTATGGCTACACCTTC
TRBD1,TRBV19,TRBJ1-1,.,CASSLGQGRTEAFF,TGTGCCAGTAGTCTCGGACAGGGGAGAACTGAAGCTTTCTTT
TRBD1,TRBV9,TRBJ2-1,.,CASSVDRGLVSSSYNEQFF,TGTGCCAGCAGCGTAGACAGGGGGCTGGTCTCAAGCTCCTACAATGAGCAGTTCTTC
TRBD2,TRBV6-5,TRBJ2-7,.,CASMPGLAVKEQYF,TGTGCCAGCATGCCGGGACTAGCGGTCAAGGAGCAGTACTTC
TRBD2,TRBV9,TRBJ2-1,.,CASSVGMGGPFSEQFF,TGTGCCAGCAGCGTAGGAATGGGAGGGCCATTTAGTGAGCAGTTCTTC
TRBD1,TRBV18,TRBJ2-7,.,CASSPVVGQGAYEQYF,TGTGCCAGCTCACCAGTGGTGGGACAGGGAGCCTACGAGCAGTACTTC
TRBD2,TRBV7-3,TRBJ2-3,.,CASSFGTSGADTQYF,TGTGCCAGCAGCTTCGGGACTAGCGGTGCAGATACGCAGTATTTT
.,TRBV5-8,TRBJ2-7,.,CASSPLRGKQYF,TGTGCCAGCAGCCCCCTAAGGGGGAAGCAGTACTTC
TRBD1,TRBV4-3,TRBJ2-7,.,CASSQEPGQGAYEQYF,TGCGCCAGCAGCCAAGAGCCAGGACAGGGTGCCTACGAGCAGTACTTC
.,TRBV27,TRBJ2-5,.,CASSSWRSQETQYF,TGTGCCAGCAGCTCATGGCGGTCCCAAGAGACCCAGTACTTC
.,TRBV2,TRBJ2-5,.,CASRVQETQYF,TGTGCCAGCAGGGTCCAAGAGACCCAGTACTTC
TRBD2,TRBV6-2/TRBV6-3,TRBJ2-1,.,CASSFNPGLAGDSYEQFF,TGTGCCAGCAGTTTCAACCCGGGACTAGCGGGAGATAGCTATGAGCAGTTCTTC
.,TRBV5-5,TRBJ2-7,few,CASSSLVEANSYEQYF,TGTGCCAGCAGCTCCCTAGTGGAGGCGAACTCCTACGAGCAGTACTTC
TRBD1,TRBV18,TRBJ2-2,.,CASSQGQANAGELFF,TGTGCCAGCTCACAGGGACAGGCGAACGCCGGGGAGCTGTTTTTT
TRBD1,TRBV7-2,TRBJ2-5,.,CASSFDRGRETQYF,TGTGCCAGCAGCTTCGACAGGGGGCGGGAGACCCAGTACTTC
.,TRBV19,TRBJ2-7,.,CASNFGSPRDEQYF,TGTGCCAGTAACTTCGGCTCACCTAGGGACGAGCAGTACTTC
.,TRBV29-1,TRBJ2-7,.,CSVGWTVYEQYF,TGCAGCGTTGGATGGACAGTCTACGAGCAGTACTTC
.,TRBV7-2,TRBJ1-2,.,CASSLGGSRYTF,TGTGCCAGCAGCTTGGGGGGGAGCCGCTACACCTTC
TRBD2,TRBV7-9,TRBJ2-1,.,CASSARGSGSDNEQFF,TGTGCCAGCAGCGCCCGGGGTAGCGGGAGTGACAATGAGCAGTTCTTC
.,TRBV6-5,TRBJ1-3,.,CASSYLGTAGNTIYF,TGTGCCAGCAGTTACCTCGGGACTGCTGGAAACACCATATATTTT
.,TRBV4-1,TRBJ2-3,.,CASSHQGASSTDTQYF,TGCGCCAGCAGCCATCAGGGAGCATCAAGCACAGATACGCAGTATTTT
.,TRBV15,TRBJ2-7,.,CATSPRLYEQYF,TGTGCCACCAGCCCGCGACTCTACGAGCAGTACTTC
.,TRBV7-2,TRBJ1-2,.,CASSLTGFGYTF,TGTGCCAGCAGCTTAACTGGGTTCGGCTACACCTTC
TRBD1,TRBV5-1,TRBJ2-4,.,CASSDWTGVPKNIQYF,TGCGCCAGCAGCGACTGGACAGGGGTGCCCAAAAACATTCAGTACTTC
.,TRBV21-1,TRBJ2-2,few,CASSSHRGQANTGELFF,TGTGCCAGCAGCAGCCATCGGGGACAGGCGAACACCGGGGAGCTGTTTTTT
.,TRBV21-1,TRBJ2-7,.,CASSKLGTGAYEQYF,TGTGCCAGCAGCAAACTGGGGACAGGGGCCTACGAGCAGTACTTC
TRBD1,TRBV15,TRBJ1-2,.,CATSIRGEVNYGYTF,TGTGCCACCAGCATCAGGGGGGAGGTTAACTATGGCTACACCTTC
.,TRBV7-9,TRBJ2-7,.,CASSLGAGATYEQYF,TGTGCCAGCAGCTTAGGAGCAGGGGCTACTTACGAGCAGTACTTC
.,TRBV2,TRBJ2-7,.,CASRGSEQYF,TGTGCCAGCAGGGGTAGCGAGCAGTACTTC
TRBD1,TRBV10-3,TRBJ2-3,.,CAIRGQGASTDTQYF,TGTGCCATCAGGGGACAGGGGGCCAGCACAGATACGCAGTATTTT
.,TRBV18,TRBJ2-2,.,CASSSERPSNTGELFF,TGTGCCAGCTCATCAGAACGTCCTTCGAACACCGGGGAGCTGTTTTTT
.,TRBV28,TRBJ1-3,.,CASSPFTNSGNTIYF,TGTGCCAGCAGTCCGTTCACAAACTCTGGAAACACCATATATTTT
TRBD1,TRBV24-1,TRBJ2-1,.,CATSDPRDSFNEQFF,TGTGCCACCAGTGATCCCCGGGACAGTTTCAATGAGCAGTTCTTC
.,TRBV2,TRBJ2-5,once,CASSVGTQSETQYF,TGTGCCAGCAGTGTAGGGACACAGTCAGAGACCCAGTACTTC
.,TRBV5-1,TRBJ1-6,few,CASSLKGAGEALHF,TGCGCCAGCAGCTTGAAAGGGGCAGGGGAGGCCCTCCACTTT
TRBD1,TRBV6-5,TRBJ2-3,.,CASSLGQGADTQYF,TGTGCCAGCAGTCTGGGACAGGGAGCAGATACGCAGTATTTT
.,TRBV2,TRBJ1-2,once,CASSESRGLNMRGYTF,TGTGCCAGCAGTGAATCTCGCGGACTCAATATGCGTGGCTACACCTTC
.,TRBV27,TRBJ1-4,.,CASSQQGTNEKLFF,TGTGCCAGCAGTCAACAGGGTACTAATGAAAAACTGTTTTTT
TRBD1,TRBV5-6,TRBJ2-2,.,CASRRQGDTGELFF,TGTGCCAGCAGGCGACAGGGGGACACCGGGGAGCTGTTTTTT
.,TRBV6-6,TRBJ2-1,.,CASPTAYNEQFF,TGTGCCAGCCCGACGGCGTACAATGAGCAGTTCTTC
.,TRBV28,TRBJ2-3,.,CASSSGGRGFTDTQYF,TGTGCCAGCAGTTCGGGAGGCAGGGGATTCACAGATACGCAGTATTTT
.,TRBV27,TRBJ1-6,.,CASSLWGAQGNNSPLHF,TGTGCCAGCAGTTTATGGGGGGCGCAGGGAAATAATTCACCCCTCCACTTT
TRBD1,TRBV11-3,TRBJ2-3,.,CASSATGARSTDTQYF,TGTGCCAGCAGCGCGACAGGGGCCCGTAGCACAGATACGCAGTATTTT
TRBD1,TRBV4-3,TRBJ1-4,.,CASSPTGVNEKLFF,TGCGCCAGCAGCCCGACAGGGGTTAATGAAAAACTGTTTTTT